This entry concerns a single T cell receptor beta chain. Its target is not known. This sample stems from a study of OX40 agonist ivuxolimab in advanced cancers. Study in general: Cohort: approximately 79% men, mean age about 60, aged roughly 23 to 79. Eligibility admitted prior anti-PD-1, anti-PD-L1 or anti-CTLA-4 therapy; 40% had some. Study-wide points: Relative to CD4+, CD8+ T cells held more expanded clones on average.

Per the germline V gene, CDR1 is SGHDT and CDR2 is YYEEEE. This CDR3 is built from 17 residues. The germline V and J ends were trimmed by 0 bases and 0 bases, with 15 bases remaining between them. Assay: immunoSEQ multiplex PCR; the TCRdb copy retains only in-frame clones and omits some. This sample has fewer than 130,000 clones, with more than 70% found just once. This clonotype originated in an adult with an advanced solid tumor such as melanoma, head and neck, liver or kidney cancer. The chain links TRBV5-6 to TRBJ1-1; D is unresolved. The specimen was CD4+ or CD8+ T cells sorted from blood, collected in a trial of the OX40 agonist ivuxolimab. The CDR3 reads CASSLVLDEEVNTEAFF. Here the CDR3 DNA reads TGTGCCAGCAGCTTGGTTTTGGATGAGGAAGTGAACACTGAAGCTTTCTTT.